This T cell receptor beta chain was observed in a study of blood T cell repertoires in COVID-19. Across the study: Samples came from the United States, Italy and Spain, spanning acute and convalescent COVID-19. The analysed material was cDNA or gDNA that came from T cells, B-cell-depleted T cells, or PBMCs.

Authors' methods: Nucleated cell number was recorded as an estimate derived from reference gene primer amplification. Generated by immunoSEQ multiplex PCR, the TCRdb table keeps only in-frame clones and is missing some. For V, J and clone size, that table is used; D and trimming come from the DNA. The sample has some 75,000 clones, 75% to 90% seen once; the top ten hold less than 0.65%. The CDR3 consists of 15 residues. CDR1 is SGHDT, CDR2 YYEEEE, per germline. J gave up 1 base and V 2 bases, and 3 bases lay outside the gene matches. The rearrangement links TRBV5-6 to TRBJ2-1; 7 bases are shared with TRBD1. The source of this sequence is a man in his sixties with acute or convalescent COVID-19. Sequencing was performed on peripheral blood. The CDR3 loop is CASSFYRGSYNEQFF. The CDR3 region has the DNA TGTGCCAGCAGCTTTTACAGGGGTTCCTACAATGAGCAGTTCTTC. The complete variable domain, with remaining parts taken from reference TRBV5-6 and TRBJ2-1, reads DAGVTQSPTHLIKTRGQQVTLRCSPKSGHDTVSWYQQALGQGPQFIFQYYEEEERQRGNFPDRFSGHQFPNYSSELNVNALLLGDSALYLCASSFYRGSYNEQFFGPGTRLTVL.